The sequence of this T cell receptor beta chain was determined in a study of T cell responses to AZD1222 COVID-19 vaccine. Germline V CDR1 and CDR2: SGHNT, YYREEE (reference sequence). V lost 1 base to trimming and J lost 0 bases, with 8 bases between them. This CDR3 is 14 amino acids long. Produced via immunoSEQ multiplex PCR; TCRdb's table is partial and in-frame only. The sample records 160,000 or so clones, about 91% being singletons. This receptor was obtained from an adult who received the AZD1222 COVID-19 vaccine. The specimen comprised peripheral blood, sampled 28 days after the second AZD1222 dose. The chain employs TRBV5-4 and TRBJ2-7; D perhaps matches TRBD1 (5 bases). CDR3: CASSLMQGSYEQYF. CDR3 nucleotides: TGTGCCAGCAGCTTGATGCAGGGCTCCTACGAGCAGTACTTC.